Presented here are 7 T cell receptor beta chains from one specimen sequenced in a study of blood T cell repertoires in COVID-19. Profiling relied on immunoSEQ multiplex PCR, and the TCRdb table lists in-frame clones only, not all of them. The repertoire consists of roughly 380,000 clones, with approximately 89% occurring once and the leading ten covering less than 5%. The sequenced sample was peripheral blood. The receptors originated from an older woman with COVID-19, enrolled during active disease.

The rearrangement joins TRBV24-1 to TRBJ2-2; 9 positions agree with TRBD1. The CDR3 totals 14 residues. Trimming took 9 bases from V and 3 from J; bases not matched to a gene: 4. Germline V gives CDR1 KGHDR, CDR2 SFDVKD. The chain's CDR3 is CATSRQGDTGELFF. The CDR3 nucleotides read TGTGCCACCTCGAGACAGGGGGACACCGGGGAGCTGTTTTTT.

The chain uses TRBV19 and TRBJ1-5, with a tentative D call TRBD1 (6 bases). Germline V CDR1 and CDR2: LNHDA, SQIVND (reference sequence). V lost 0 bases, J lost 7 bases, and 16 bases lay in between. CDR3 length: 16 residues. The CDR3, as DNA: TGTGCCAGTAGTATAGAGGGGGCGCAGGGGACACAGCCCCAGCATTTT. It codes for CASSIEGAQGTQPQHF.

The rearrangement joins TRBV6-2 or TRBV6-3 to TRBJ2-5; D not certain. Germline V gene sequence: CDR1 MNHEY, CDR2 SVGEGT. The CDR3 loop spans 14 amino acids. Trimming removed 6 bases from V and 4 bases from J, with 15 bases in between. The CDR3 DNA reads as TGTGCCAGCAGCCGAGGCGGCCTGGGAGAGACCCAGTACTTC. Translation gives CASSRGGLGETQYF.

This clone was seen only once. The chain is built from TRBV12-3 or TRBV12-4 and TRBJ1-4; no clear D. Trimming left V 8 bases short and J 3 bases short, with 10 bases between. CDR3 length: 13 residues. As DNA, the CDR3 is TGTGCCAGCCGGGCCGGGGCTAATGAAAAACTGTTTTTT. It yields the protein CASRAGANEKLFF.

The CDR3, as DNA: TGTGCCAGCTCACCCGAGGGACAGAGGATAGAGACCCAGTACTTC. It specifies CASSPEGQRIETQYF. The chain is built from TRBV18 and TRBJ2-5; 7 nucleotides line up with TRBD1. The CDR3 consists of 15 residues. V trimming: 3 bases; J trimming: 4 bases; junction bases outside the gene matches: 8. The germline V gene encodes CDR1 KGHSH and CDR2 LQKENI.

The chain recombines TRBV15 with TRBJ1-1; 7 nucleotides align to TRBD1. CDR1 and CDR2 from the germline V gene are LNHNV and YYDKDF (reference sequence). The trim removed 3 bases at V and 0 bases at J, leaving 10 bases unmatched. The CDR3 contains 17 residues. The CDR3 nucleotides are TGTGCCACCAGCAGGGGCGGGACAGTTATAATGAACACTGAAGCTTTCTTT. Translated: CATSRGGTVIMNTEAFF.

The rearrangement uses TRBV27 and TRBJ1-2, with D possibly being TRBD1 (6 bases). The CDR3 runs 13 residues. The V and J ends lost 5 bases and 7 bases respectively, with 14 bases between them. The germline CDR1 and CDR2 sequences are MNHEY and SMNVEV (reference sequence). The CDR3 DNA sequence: TGTGCCAGCAGTAGGTCCCAGGGGAGTGGCTACACCTTC. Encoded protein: CASSRSQGSGYTF.